This is a list of T cell receptor beta chains from one sample in a study of blood T cells in healthy people across ages. TCRdb processed the 5' RACE reads anew with MiXCR; each CDR3 protein has one entry. Found here are approximately 1.5 million distinct CDR3 sequences, about 35% of them singletons; the top ten hold roughly 12%. Sample: blood. All receptors derive from a woman between 25 and 40 years old in good health. Both conserved end residues are part of each CDR3. A D gene is named only where the DNA matches it firmly. Only some rows state a clone size, as once, few, many or a class for expanded clones.

>TRBV3-1|-|-|TRBJ2-3|14
CASSQYTPKDTQYF
TGTGCCAGCAGCCAATACACACCGAAGGATACGCAGTATTTT
>TRBV20-1|-|TRBD2|TRBJ2-1|15
CSASPASGGWNEQFF
TGCAGTGCTAGCCCCGCCAGCGGGGGGTGGAATGAGCAGTTCTTC
>TRBV5-1|-|-|TRBJ2-1|12
CASSLANWRRFF
TGCGCCAGCAGCTTGGCCAATTGGCGCCGGTTCTTC
>TRBV7-9|-|-|TRBJ2-2|17
CASSLDFLGGATGELFF
TGTGCCAGCAGCTTAGACTTCCTTGGGGGGGCCACCGGGGAGCTGTTTTTT
>TRBV28|-|TRBD2|TRBJ2-1|13
CAGSPQGGAEQFF
TGTGCCGGCAGCCCCCAGGGAGGGGCAGAGCAGTTCTTC
>TRBV20-1|-|TRBD1|TRBJ1-5|15
CSATSGTERNQPQHF
TGCAGTGCTACTTCCGGGACAGAAAGGAATCAGCCCCAGCATTTT
>TRBV28|-|TRBD1|TRBJ1-2|16
CASSLYSQQGEKGYTF
TGTGCCAGCAGTTTATATTCCCAACAGGGGGAGAAGGGCTACACCTTC
>TRBV30|-|TRBD2|TRBJ2-5|17
CAWSATRTSGAQETQYF
TGTGCCTGGAGTGCCACTCGGACTAGCGGGGCCCAAGAGACCCAGTACTTC
>TRBV29-1|many|TRBD1|TRBJ2-1|14
CSVSNRGSGGEQFF
TGCAGCGTGTCAAACAGGGGATCAGGGGGCGAGCAGTTCTTC
>TRBV13|few|-|TRBJ2-3|13
CASGSRGPDTQYF
TGTGCCAGCGGTTCTCGAGGGCCAGATACGCAGTATTTT
>TRBV6-1|-|-|TRBJ1-2|13
CASSELQGYGYTF
TGTGCCAGCAGTGAATTGCAGGGCTATGGCTACACCTTC
>TRBV27|few|-|TRBJ1-1|15
CVSTTTAVGFAEAFF
TGTGTCAGCACCACGACAGCGGTTGGGTTCGCTGAAGCTTTCTTT
>TRBV20-1|-|-|TRBJ2-3|16
CSARTMGEPSTDTQYF
TGCAGTGCTAGGACGATGGGCGAACCTAGCACAGATACGCAGTATTTT
>TRBV20-1|few|TRBD2|TRBJ2-7|17
CSARVGLAGRISYEQYF
TGCAGTGCTAGAGTAGGCCTAGCGGGACGTATCTCTTACGAGCAGTACTTC
>TRBV6-6|once|-|TRBJ2-5|13
CASSYENPETQYF
TGTGCCAGCAGTTACGAGAACCCAGAGACCCAGTACTTC
>TRBV4-1|few|-|TRBJ2-7|15
CASSRGPDAPAEQYF
TGCGCCAGCAGCCGAGGCCCGGACGCGCCCGCCGAGCAGTACTTC
>TRBV6-2/TRBV6-3|-|-|TRBJ2-1|14
CASSYLGGYNEQFF
TGTGCCAGCAGTTACCTGGGCGGGTACAATGAGCAGTTCTTC
>TRBV20-1|many|-|TRBJ1-2|8
CAGAGYTF
TGTGCAGGGGCGGGCTACACCTTC
>TRBV6-1|-|TRBD1|TRBJ2-7|15
CASRDTGVLDHEQYF
TGTGCCAGCAGGGATACAGGGGTTTTGGACCACGAGCAGTACTTC
>TRBV7-2|-|TRBD1|TRBJ2-6|18
CASSRDAGGLSGANVLTF
TGTGCCAGCAGCCGCGATGCAGGGGGCTTATCGGGGGCCAACGTCCTGACTTTC
>TRBV29-1|-|TRBD2|TRBJ2-1|15
CSVEGRLATYNEQFF
TGCAGCGTTGAAGGGCGACTAGCGACCTACAATGAGCAGTTCTTC
>TRBV11-2|-|TRBD1|TRBJ2-3|16
CASSVQQGAIRDTQYF
TGTGCCAGCAGCGTCCAACAGGGGGCAATCCGAGATACGCAGTATTTT
>TRBV4-2|few|-|TRBJ2-3|15
CASSQEAHRGDTQYF
TGTGCCAGCAGCCAAGAGGCTCATCGGGGAGATACGCAGTATTTT
>TRBV2|-|-|TRBJ1-1|13
CASHRLRDTEAFF
TGTGCCAGCCACAGGCTGCGGGACACTGAAGCTTTCTTT
>TRBV2|-|-|TRBJ2-5|16
CASSEGFGGRLEAQYF
TGTGCCAGCAGTGAAGGTTTTGGGGGCAGGTTGGAGGCCCAGTACTTC
>TRBV28|many|-|TRBJ2-5|14
CASSPPGEQETQYF
TGTGCCAGCAGCCCTCCTGGGGAACAAGAGACCCAGTACTTC
>TRBV7-2|-|TRBD2|TRBJ2-5|16
CASSLHRELAEETQYF
TGTGCCAGCAGCTTACATCGTGAACTAGCGGAAGAGACCCAGTACTTC
>TRBV15|-|-|TRBJ2-2|17
CATSRDGNSLPTGELFF
TGTGCCACCAGCAGAGATGGAAATTCCTTACCCACCGGGGAGCTGTTTTTT